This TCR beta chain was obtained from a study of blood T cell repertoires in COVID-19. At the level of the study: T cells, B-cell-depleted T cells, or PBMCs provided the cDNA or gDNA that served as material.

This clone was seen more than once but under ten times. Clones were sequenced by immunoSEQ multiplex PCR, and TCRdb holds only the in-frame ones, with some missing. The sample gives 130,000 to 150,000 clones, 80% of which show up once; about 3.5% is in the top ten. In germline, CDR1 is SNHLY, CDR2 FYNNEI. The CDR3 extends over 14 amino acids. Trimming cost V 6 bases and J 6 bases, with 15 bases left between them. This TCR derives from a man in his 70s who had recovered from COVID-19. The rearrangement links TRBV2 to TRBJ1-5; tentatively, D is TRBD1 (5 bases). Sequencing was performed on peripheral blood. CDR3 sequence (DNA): TGTGCCAGCAGGGTCACAGGTATTGGTCAGCCCCAGCATTTT. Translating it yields CASRVTGIGQPQHF.